This TCR beta chain was observed in a study of T cell responses to AZD1222 COVID-19 vaccine. At the level of the study: Pooled together were second doses at about 4 or about 12 weeks. Overall study findings and caveats: Unmutated variant regions reportedly attract nearly half of all spike-specific TCRs. Repertoire collection took place solely once the T cell response had peaked.

Worth noting for this clone: The antigen is not known.

Only in-frame clones appear in the TCRdb table, and some are missing; sequencing was by immunoSEQ multiplex PCR. The sample shows about 110,000 clones, approximately 90% of them seen only once. The ends were cut back, 0 bases at V and 8 bases at J, with 17 bases in the middle. Per the germline V gene, CDR1 is SGDLS and CDR2 is YYNGEE. The CDR3 has 15 amino acids. This specimen was peripheral blood, taken on day 0 of AZD1222 vaccination. The TCR originated in an adult in good health. The chain recombines TRBV9 with TRBJ1-2; D might be TRBD1 (5 bases). Here the CDR3 DNA reads TGTGCCAGCAGCGTAGATCAGGGTGCCGCGTGGGGCTACACCTTC. It translates to CASSVDQGAAWGYTF.